This entry features one T cell receptor beta chain sequence. The data were obtained in a study of cytomegalovirus exposure and HLA in healthy donors. TCRdb's copy holds only in-frame clones and misses some; the assay was immunoSEQ multiplex PCR. This repertoire shows under 200,000 clones, roughly 89% found once; its top ten account for 4% to 5%. The specimen was PBMCs. This receptor was obtained from a man between 18 and 35 years old in good health and CMV-seropositive.

The CDR3 sequence: CASSSGLAGFYNTQYF. In nucleotides, the CDR3 is TGTGCCAGCAGTTCCGGACTAGCGGGTTTCTATAATACGCAGTATTTT. V and J are TRBV27 and TRBJ2-3; 11 positions agree with TRBD2. Trimming cost V 4 bases and J 7 bases; bases outside gene matches: 10. In germline, CDR1 is MNHEY, CDR2 SMNVEV (reference sequence). This CDR3 contains 16 residues.